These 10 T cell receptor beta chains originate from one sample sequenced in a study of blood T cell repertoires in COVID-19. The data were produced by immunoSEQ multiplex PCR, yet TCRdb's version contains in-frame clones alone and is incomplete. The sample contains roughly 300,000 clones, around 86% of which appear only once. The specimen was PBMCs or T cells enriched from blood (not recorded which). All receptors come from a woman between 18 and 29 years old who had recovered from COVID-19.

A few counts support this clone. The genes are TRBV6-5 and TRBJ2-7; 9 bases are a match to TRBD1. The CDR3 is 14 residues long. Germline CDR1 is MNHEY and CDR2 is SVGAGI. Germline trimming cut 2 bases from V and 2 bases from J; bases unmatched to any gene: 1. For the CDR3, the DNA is TGTGCCAGCAGTTACCGACAGGGGGCCTACGAGCAGTACTTC. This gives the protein CASSYRQGAYEQYF.

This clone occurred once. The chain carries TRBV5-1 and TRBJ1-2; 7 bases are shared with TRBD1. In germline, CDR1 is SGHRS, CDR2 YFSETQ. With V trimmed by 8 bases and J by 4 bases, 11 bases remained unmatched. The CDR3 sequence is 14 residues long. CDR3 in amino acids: CASGPGTAFYGYTF. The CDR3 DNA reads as TGCGCCAGTGGCCCCGGGACAGCCTTCTATGGCTACACCTTC.

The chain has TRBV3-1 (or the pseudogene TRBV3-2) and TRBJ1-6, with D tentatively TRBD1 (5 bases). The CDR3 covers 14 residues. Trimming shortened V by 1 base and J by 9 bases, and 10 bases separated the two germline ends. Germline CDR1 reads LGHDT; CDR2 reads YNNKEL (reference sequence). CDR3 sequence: CASSQGGQGSPLHF. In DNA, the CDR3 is TGTGCCAGCAGCCAAGGCGGTCAGGGTTCACCCCTCCACTTT.

CDR3 residues: CASSSAAGTEAFF. CDR3 coding DNA: TGTGCCAGCAGCTCTGCCGCCGGGACTGAAGCTTTCTTT. This chain uses TRBV5-4 with TRBJ1-1; D is unresolved. V was shortened by 3 bases and J by 5 bases, with 11 bases between the two germline ends. Germline CDR1 and CDR2: SGHNT and YYREEE (reference sequence). This CDR3 is 13 amino acids long.

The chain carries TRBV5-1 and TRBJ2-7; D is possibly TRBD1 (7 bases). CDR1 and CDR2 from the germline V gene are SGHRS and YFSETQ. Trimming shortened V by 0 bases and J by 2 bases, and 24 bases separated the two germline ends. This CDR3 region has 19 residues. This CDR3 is CASSLVAGGFSARTYEQYF. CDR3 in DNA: TGCGCCAGCAGCTTGGTTGCAGGGGGGTTTTCTGCAAGGACCTACGAGCAGTACTTC.

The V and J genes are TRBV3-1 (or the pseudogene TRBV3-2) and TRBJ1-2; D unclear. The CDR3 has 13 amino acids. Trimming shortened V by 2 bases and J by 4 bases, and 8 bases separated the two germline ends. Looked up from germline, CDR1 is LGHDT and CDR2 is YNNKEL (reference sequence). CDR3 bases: TGTGCCAGCAGCCAACAGGCCAGCTATGGCTACACCTTC. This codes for CASSQQASYGYTF.

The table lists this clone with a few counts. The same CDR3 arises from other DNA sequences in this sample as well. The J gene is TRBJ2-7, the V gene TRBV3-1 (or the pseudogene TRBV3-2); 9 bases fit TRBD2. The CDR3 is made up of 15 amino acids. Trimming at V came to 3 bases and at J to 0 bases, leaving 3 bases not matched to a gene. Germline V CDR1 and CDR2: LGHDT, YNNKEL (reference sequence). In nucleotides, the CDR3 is TGTGCCAGCAGCCAGACTAGCGGTCCCTCCTACGAGCAGTACTTC. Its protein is CASSQTSGPSYEQYF.

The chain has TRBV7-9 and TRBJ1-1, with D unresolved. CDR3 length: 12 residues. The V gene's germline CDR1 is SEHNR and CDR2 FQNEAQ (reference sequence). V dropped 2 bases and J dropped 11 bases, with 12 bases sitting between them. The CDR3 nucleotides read TGTGCCAGCAGCTTAATTCCCGGGGATGCTTTCTTT. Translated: CASSLIPGDAFF.

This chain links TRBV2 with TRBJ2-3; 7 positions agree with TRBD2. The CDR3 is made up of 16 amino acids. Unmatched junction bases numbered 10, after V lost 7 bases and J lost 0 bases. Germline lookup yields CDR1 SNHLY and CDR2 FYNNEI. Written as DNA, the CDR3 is TGTGCCAGCAAGTACCAAGCGGGACGAAGCACAGATACGCAGTATTTT. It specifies CASKYQAGRSTDTQYF.

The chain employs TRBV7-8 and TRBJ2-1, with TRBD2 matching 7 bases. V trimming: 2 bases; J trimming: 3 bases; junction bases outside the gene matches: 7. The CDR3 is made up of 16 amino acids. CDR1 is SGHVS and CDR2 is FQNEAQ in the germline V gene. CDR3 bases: TGTGCCAGCAGCTTATATTCAACTAGCGACTACAATGAGCAGTTCTTC. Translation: CASSLYSTSDYNEQFF.